This TCR beta chain was captured in a study of cytomegalovirus exposure and HLA in healthy donors. General observations from the study: An analysis was carried out at a later point. It showed that HLA-associated TCR beta chains were more clonally expanded than equally common non-associated chains. Relative to the approximately 630-donor mean, N-insertions were reportedly fewer in an Asian-associated ancestry cluster in a later analysis. Presence/absence comparisons presumed near-even sequencing depth among donors. According to an earlier analysis, most TCR beta V segments yielded productive rearrangements about 90% or about 30% of the time.

Use of 60 Vbeta and 13 Jbeta primers characterized the PCR. This table comes from immunoSEQ multiplex PCR, and its TCRdb copy is limited to in-frame clones, with some not included. Of more than 80,000 clones in the sample, roughly 73% are singletons; the top ten hold 2.5%. On this clone: Its cognate antigen is unknown.

The origin of this receptor is a man aged 40-55 years in good health and CMV-seronegative. The sequencing sample was made of PBMCs.

CDR3 region: CATSRQGGRAFF. The CDR3 DNA reads as TGTGCCACCAGCAGACAGGGGGGCAGAGCTTTCTTT. This chain links TRBV15 with TRBJ1-1, with 7 nucleotides matching TRBD1. With V trimmed by 2 bases and J by 10 bases, 4 bases remained unmatched. The CDR3 has 12 residues. Germline V gene data show CDR1 as LNHNV and CDR2 as YYDKDF (reference sequence).